This T cell receptor beta chain appears in the sequencing data of a study of T cell responses to AZD1222 COVID-19 vaccine. Points on this clone: What it recognizes is unknown.

Study-level findings and limits: The donors showed a predominance of white British ancestry and of females, with possible underestimation of clonal diversity.

V was pared by 5 bases and J by 4 bases, with 15 bases between. CDR1 and CDR2 (germline): LNHDA, SQIVND (reference sequence). The CDR3 runs 14 residues. Only in-frame clones appear in the TCRdb table, and some are missing; sequencing was by immunoSEQ multiplex PCR. The sample holds approximately 81,000 clones; about four fifths are singletons and the top ten take 1.3%. This material consisted of peripheral blood, taken 28 days after the second AZD1222 dose. The chain has TRBV19 and TRBJ2-7; D tentatively reads TRBD1 or TRBD2 (5 bases each). The TCR sequence derives from an adult who received the AZD1222 COVID-19 vaccine. DNA of the CDR3: TGTGCCAGTAGTTTTACCGGGACGACATACGAGCAGTACTTC. Translating gives CASSFTGTTYEQYF.